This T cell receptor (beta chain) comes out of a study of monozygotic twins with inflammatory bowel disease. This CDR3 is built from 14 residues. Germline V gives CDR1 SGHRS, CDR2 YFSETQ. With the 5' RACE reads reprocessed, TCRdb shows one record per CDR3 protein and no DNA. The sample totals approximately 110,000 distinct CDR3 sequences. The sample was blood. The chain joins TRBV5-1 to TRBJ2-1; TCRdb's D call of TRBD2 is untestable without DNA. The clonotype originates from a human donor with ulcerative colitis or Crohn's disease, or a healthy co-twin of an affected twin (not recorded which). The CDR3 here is CASSRTSGGNYEFF.